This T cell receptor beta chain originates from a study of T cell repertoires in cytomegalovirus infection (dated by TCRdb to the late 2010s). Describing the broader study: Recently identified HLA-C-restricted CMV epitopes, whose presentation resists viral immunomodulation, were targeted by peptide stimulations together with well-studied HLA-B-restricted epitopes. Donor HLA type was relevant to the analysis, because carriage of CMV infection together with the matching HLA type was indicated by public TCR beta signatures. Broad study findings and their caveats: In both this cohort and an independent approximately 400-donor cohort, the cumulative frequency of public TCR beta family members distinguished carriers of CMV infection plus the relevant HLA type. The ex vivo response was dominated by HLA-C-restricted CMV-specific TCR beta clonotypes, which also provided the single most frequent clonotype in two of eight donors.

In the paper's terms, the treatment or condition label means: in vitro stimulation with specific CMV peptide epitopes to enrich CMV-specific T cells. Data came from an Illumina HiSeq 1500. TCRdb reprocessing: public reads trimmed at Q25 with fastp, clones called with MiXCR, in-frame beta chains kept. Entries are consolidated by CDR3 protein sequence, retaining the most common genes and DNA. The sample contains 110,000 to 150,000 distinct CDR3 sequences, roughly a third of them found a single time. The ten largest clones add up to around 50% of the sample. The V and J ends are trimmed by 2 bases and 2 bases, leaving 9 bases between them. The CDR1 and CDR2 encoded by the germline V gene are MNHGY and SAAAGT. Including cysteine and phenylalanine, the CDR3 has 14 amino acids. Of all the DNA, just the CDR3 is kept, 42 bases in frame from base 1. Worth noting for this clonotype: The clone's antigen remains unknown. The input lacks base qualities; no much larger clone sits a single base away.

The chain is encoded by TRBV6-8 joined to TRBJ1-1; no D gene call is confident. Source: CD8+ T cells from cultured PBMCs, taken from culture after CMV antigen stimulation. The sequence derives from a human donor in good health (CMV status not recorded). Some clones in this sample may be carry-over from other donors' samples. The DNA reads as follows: TGTGCCAGCAGTTACGTTGGGGTAAACACTGAAGCTTTCTTT. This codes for CASSYVGVNTEAFF.